Each of the 30 T cell receptor beta chains below was sequenced from the same sample in a study of identifying expanded T cells in peripheral blood. The table came from immunoSEQ multiplex PCR; TCRdb's copy has only in-frame clones and leaves some out. The repertoire includes some 90,000 clones, around nine tenths of them detected once, and roughly 19% sits in the top ten. Sequencing was done on a sample of blood. Receptor source: a person aged 18-70 years in good health.

The chain joins TRBV9 to TRBJ2-2; D possibly matches TRBD1 or TRBD2 (6 bases each). V shed 3 bases and J shed 1 base, with 10 bases lying between them. The V gene's germline CDR1 is SGDLS and CDR2 YYNGEE. This CDR3 has 15 residues. In DNA, the CDR3 is TGTGCCAGCAGCGCCGGAGGGGGGAACACCGGGGAGCTGTTTTTT. It is translated as CASSAGGGNTGELFF.

This clone appeared once. The genes are TRBV20-1 and TRBJ1-2; the D is unclear. The germline gives CDR1 DFQATT, CDR2 SNEGSKA (reference sequence). The CDR3 consists of 11 residues. V lost 6 bases and J lost 7, with 12 bases in between. CDR3 sequence (DNA): TGCAGTGCCAAGCTGGCGGGTGGCTACACCTTC. It yields the protein CSAKLAGGYTF.

The V gene is TRBV30, the J gene TRBJ2-5; D unresolved. The germline V gene has CDR1 GTSNPN and CDR2 SVGIG (reference sequence). V was shortened by 3 bases and J by 5 bases, with 10 bases between the two germline ends. This CDR3 comprises 12 residues. The CDR3 sequence: CAWRLGWETQYF. The CDR3 DNA reads as TGTGCCTGGAGACTCGGGTGGGAGACCCAGTACTTC. Looking up the rest from reference TRBV30 and TRBJ2-5 gives the full variable domain: SQTIHQWPATLVQPVGSPLSLECTVEGTSNPNLYWYRQAAGRGLQLLFYSVGIGQISSEVPQNLSASRPQDRQFILSSKKLLLSDSGFYLCAWRLGWETQYFGPGTRLLVL.

CDR3 nucleotide sequence: TGTGCCAGCTCACAGGGCGCAGATACGCAGTATTTT. The encoded protein is CASSQGADTQYF. This chain links TRBV18 with TRBJ2-3, with D unclear. The CDR3 totals 12 residues. V was shortened by 4 bases and J by 4 bases, with 6 bases between the two germline ends. Germline CDR1 KGHSH, CDR2 LQKENI.

J is TRBJ1-5 and V is TRBV27, with 8 bases matching TRBD1. CDR1 MNHEY and CDR2 SMNVEV come from the germline V gene (reference sequence). Losses at the gene ends were 10 bases for V and 7 bases for J; bases not matched to a gene: 12. There are 14 residues in the CDR3. DNA for the CDR3: TGTGCCACCGCAACGGACAGGGCGAAGCAGCCCCAGCATTTT. Amino acids: CATATDRAKQPQHF.

The chain carries TRBV18 and TRBJ2-7; TRBD2 agrees at 8 bases. The J segment lost 6 bases and the V segment lost 3 bases, leaving 7 bases of the junction unmatched. CDR1 and CDR2 from the germline V gene are KGHSH and LQKENI. This CDR3 is 14 amino acids long. The CDR3 sequence is CASSPGGASGEQYF. DNA of the CDR3: TGTGCCAGCTCACCCGGGGGGGCCTCCGGCGAGCAGTACTTC.

The chain employs TRBV28 and TRBJ1-2; TRBD1 matches at 8 bases. CDR1 and CDR2 from the germline V gene are MDHEN and SYDVKM. The V and J ends lost 8 bases and 8 bases, in that order; junction bases with no gene match: 4. This CDR3 has 11 amino acids. The CDR3 region is CASGYRGGYTF. As DNA, the CDR3 is TGTGCCAGCGGATACAGGGGGGGCTACACCTTC.

The rearrangement links TRBV30 to TRBJ1-5, with D perhaps TRBD1 (5 bases). This CDR3 region has 13 residues. The germline gives CDR1 GTSNPN, CDR2 SVGIG (reference sequence). V was pared by 5 bases and J by 3 bases, with 11 bases between. The CDR3 is CAWDSGSNQPQHF. The CDR3 DNA reads as TGTGCCTGGGACAGCGGGTCCAATCAGCCCCAGCATTTT.

The chain has TRBV5-6 and TRBJ2-1, with 7 bases aligning to TRBD1. Germline CDR1 SGHDT, CDR2 YYEEEE. The CDR3 length is 17 residues. V was pared by 1 base and J by 4 bases, with 11 bases of the junction left unmatched. This CDR3 reads CASSLFPGTARYNEQFF. DNA for the CDR3: TGTGCCAGCAGCTTGTTCCCTGGGACAGCAAGATACAATGAGCAGTTCTTC.

This chain uses TRBV5-6 with TRBJ2-7, with D unclear. V lost 2 bases, J lost 6 bases, and 18 bases lay in between. Germline V gene data show CDR1 as SGHDT and CDR2 as YYEEEE. This CDR3 is 15 amino acids long. Here the CDR3 reads CASSFSPHSSFEQYF. The CDR3 DNA sequence: TGTGCCAGCAGCTTTAGCCCCCACAGCAGTTTCGAGCAGTACTTC.

The gene calls are TRBV28 and TRBJ1-6; D might be TRBD1 (6 bases). From germline, CDR1 is MDHEN and CDR2 SYDVKM. The CDR3 spans 15 residues. With 3 bases removed from V and 6 bases from J, the gap between germline ends came to 12 bases. In DNA form, the CDR3 reads TGTGCCAGCAGTTTGGGGGCAGCGCTTAATTCACCCCTCCACTTT. Translated, it gives CASSLGAALNSPLHF.

The J gene is TRBJ2-7, the V gene TRBV7-8; no reliable D call. V dropped 1 base and J dropped 3 bases, with 13 bases sitting between them. The CDR3 has 15 amino acids. Germline V CDR1 and CDR2: SGHVS, FQNEAQ. The CDR3 DNA is TGTGCCAGCAGCTTAGTGGAACGGAGCAGCTACGAGCAGTACTTC. Its protein is CASSLVERSSYEQYF. The full variable domain, rest sourced from reference TRBV7-8 and TRBJ2-7, is GAGVSQSPRYKVAKRGQDVALRCDPISGHVSLFWYQQALGQGPEFLTYFQNEAQLDKSGLPSDRFFAERPEGSVSTLKIQRTQQEDSAVYLCASSLVERSSYEQYFGPGTRLTVT.

For this clone: The same CDR3 is also encoded by other DNA sequences in this sample. J is TRBJ2-6 and V is TRBV5-6; D call uncertain. Germline V gives CDR1 SGHDT, CDR2 YYEEEE. The CDR3 length is 15 residues. With 0 bases removed from V and 1 base from J, the gap between germline ends came to 5 bases. Here the CDR3 reads CASSLGLSGANVLTF. Written as DNA, the CDR3 is TGTGCCAGCAGCTTGGGGCTTTCTGGGGCCAACGTCCTGACTTTC.

The genes are TRBV19 and TRBJ2-5; 10 bases agree with TRBD2. CDR3 length: 18 amino acids. Trimming removed 5 bases from V and 7 bases from J; junction bases left unmatched: 19. Germline V gene sequence: CDR1 LNHDA, CDR2 SQIVND (reference sequence). In DNA, the CDR3 is TGTGCCAGTAGTCCCTCGGGAGGGGTAGCGGGGGGCGTCGGGACCCAGTACTTC. Its protein is CASSPSGGVAGGVGTQYF.

The chain has TRBV7-2 and TRBJ1-2; 9 bases agree with TRBD1. Germline V CDR1 and CDR2: SGHTA, FQGNSA. V lost 5 bases to trimming and J lost 4 bases; unmatched junction nucleotides: 8. The CDR3 sequence is 15 residues long. In DNA form, the CDR3 reads TGTGCCAGCAGCAGGAGTCTGACAGGGGGCTATGGCTACACCTTC. The encoded protein is CASSRSLTGGYGYTF.

This chain links TRBV6-1 with TRBJ1-2, with TRBD1 as a possible D gene (5 bases). The CDR3 extends over 11 amino acids. Germline lookup yields CDR1 MNHNS and CDR2 SASEGT. V lost 7 bases to trimming and J lost 5 bases, with 8 bases between them. CDR3 in DNA: TGTGCCAGCACTGACAGATATGGCTACACCTTC. Its protein product is CASTDRYGYTF.

V and J are TRBV13 and TRBJ1-1; weak D call: TRBD1 (5 bases). CDR1 is PRHDT and CDR2 is FYEKMQ in the germline V gene (reference sequence). This CDR3 is 15 amino acids long. Trimming removed 5 bases at V and 1 base at J, with 14 bases between. Here the CDR3 DNA reads TGTGCCAGCAGCCTGGGGCGGGGGTCGAACACTGAAGCTTTCTTT. It specifies CASSLGRGSNTEAFF.

V usage is TRBV11-2 and J usage is TRBJ2-5, with TRBD1 matching 8 bases. Germline CDR1 is SGHAT and CDR2 is FQNNGV. The V segment lost 5 bases and the J segment 5 bases; nucleotides outside the gene matches: 10. CDR3 length equals 15 residues. The CDR3 spells CASSPDGQGRETQYF. The CDR3 nucleotides are TGTGCCAGCAGCCCGGACGGACAGGGTCGGGAGACCCAGTACTTC.

V and J are TRBV7-8 and TRBJ1-1; D is uncertain. Germline V CDR1 and CDR2: SGHVS, FQNEAQ. The CDR3 has 12 residues. V dropped 1 base and J dropped 5 bases, with 5 bases sitting between them. CDR3 sequence (DNA): TGTGCCAGCAGCTTAGTTATGACTGAAGCTTTCTTT. Protein product: CASSLVMTEAFF. The whole variable domain, filled in from reference TRBV7-8 and TRBJ1-1, reads GAGVSQSPRYKVAKRGQDVALRCDPISGHVSLFWYQQALGQGPEFLTYFQNEAQLDKSGLPSDRFFAERPEGSVSTLKIQRTQQEDSAVYLCASSLVMTEAFFGQGTRLTVV.

J is TRBJ2-3 and V is TRBV7-9; D possibly uses TRBD1 or TRBD2 (5 bases each). CDR3 length: 17 amino acids. The germline CDR1 and CDR2 sequences are SEHNR and FQNEAQ (reference sequence). The V end was cut by 4 bases, the J end by 2 bases, with 19 bases between. The CDR3, as DNA: TGTGCCAGCAGCTCCCCGCAGGGACGGAGGCCCACAGATACGCAGTATTTT. Protein sequence: CASSSPQGRRPTDTQYF.

The DNA for the CDR3 is TGTGCCAGCATTACAGGGGCAACAACTAATGAAAAACTGTTTTTT. The encoded protein is CASITGATTNEKLFF. The V call is TRBV28, the J call TRBJ1-4; 7 positions match TRBD1. CDR3 length: 15 amino acids. Germline CDR1 is MDHEN and CDR2 is SYDVKM. The V segment lost 7 bases and the J segment 0 bases; nucleotides outside the gene matches: 5. The variable domain in full, completed from reference TRBV28 and TRBJ1-4, reads DVKVTQSSRYLVKRTGEKVFLECVQDMDHENMFWYRQDPGLGLRLIYFSYDVKMKEKGDIPEGYSVSREKKERFSLILESASTNQTSMYLCASITGATTNEKLFFGSGTQLSVL.

The chain is built from TRBV10-3 and TRBJ1-1; the D is unclear. Trimming removed 6 bases from V and 4 bases from J, with 18 bases in between. The CDR3 extends over 15 amino acids. CDR1 and CDR2 from the germline V gene are ENHRY and SYGVKD. The CDR3 bases are TGTGCCATCAGAGGTACGGATAGACATGTCACTGAAGCTTTCTTT. This gives the protein CAIRGTDRHVTEAFF.

This chain connects TRBV7-2 to TRBJ1-2; 9 bases match TRBD1. This CDR3 region has 16 residues. V lost 1 base and J lost 0; bases outside the gene matches: 3. Germline V gene data show CDR1 as SGHTA and CDR2 as FQGNSA. The CDR3 DNA is TGTGCCAGCAGCTTAGGGGGGACAGGGCCTAACTATGGCTACACCTTC. It specifies CASSLGGTGPNYGYTF.

The J gene is TRBJ1-4, the V gene TRBV29-1; 7 bases are a match to TRBD1. V dropped 7 bases and J dropped 5; count of bases not matched to a gene: 10. This CDR3 spans 14 amino acids. The germline CDR1 and CDR2 sequences are SQVTM and ANQGSEA. CDR3 amino acids: CSGRGGQWNEKLFF. The CDR3 DNA follows: TGCAGCGGACGAGGGGGACAGTGGAATGAAAAACTGTTTTTT.

This sequence joins TRBV7-6 and TRBJ1-5; 7 bases are shared with TRBD1. CDR3 size: 16 residues. Trimming at V came to 0 bases and at J to 4 bases, leaving 6 bases not matched to a gene. Per the germline V gene, CDR1 is SGHVS and CDR2 is FNYEAQ. The CDR3 DNA reads TGTGCCAGCAGCTTAGCGACCGGACAGGAAAATCAGCCCCAGCATTTT. The encoded protein is CASSLATGQENQPQHF.

This chain connects TRBV6-1 to TRBJ2-7; D might be TRBD2 (5 bases). The V gene's germline CDR1 is MNHNS and CDR2 SASEGT. The CDR3 consists of 14 residues. Trimming took off 4 bases at V and 5 bases at J, with 15 bases between the two ends. CDR3 sequence: CASSGKVYGDEQYF. The DNA for the CDR3 is TGTGCCAGCAGTGGGAAGGTTTACGGGGACGAGCAGTACTTC.

The chain recombines TRBV5-4 with TRBJ2-1; 10 nucleotides line up with TRBD2. The CDR3 has 14 residues. The junction had 10 bases not matched to a gene; V was cut back by 7 bases and J by 9 bases. The germline V gene has CDR1 SGHNT and CDR2 YYREEE (reference sequence). The CDR3 is CASGVSGGAVEQFF. For the CDR3, the DNA is TGTGCCAGCGGAGTGAGCGGGGGGGCGGTTGAGCAGTTCTTC.

This sequence joins TRBV6-5 and TRBJ2-7; the D gene is possibly TRBD1 (5 bases). The CDR3 is made up of 14 amino acids. V lost 3 bases and J 2 bases, leaving 11 bases between the germline ends. The V gene's germline CDR1 is MNHEY and CDR2 SVGAGI. The CDR3 DNA is TGTGCCAGCAGTTATGGAGACAGTACCTACGAGCAGTACTTC. As protein: CASSYGDSTYEQYF.

The chain has TRBV10-3 and TRBJ2-5; the match to TRBD2 covers 10 bases. The V gene's germline CDR1 is ENHRY and CDR2 SYGVKD. Trimming removed 2 bases from V and 5 bases from J; junction bases left unmatched: 5. The CDR3 runs to 15 residues. The CDR3 DNA reads TGTGCCATCAGTGAGCCGGGACTAGCGTCGGAGACCCAGTACTTC. Translation: CAISEPGLASETQYF.

J is TRBJ1-2 and V is TRBV6-6, with a weak D call TRBD1 (5 bases). Germline CDR1 reads MNHNY; CDR2 reads SVGAGI (reference sequence). CDR3 length: 14 residues. Trimming cost V 7 bases and J 8 bases, with 20 bases left between them. The CDR3 bases are TGTGCCAGCACCTCTTATGGGGCAGGGTCGGGCTACACCTTC. This encodes CASTSYGAGSGYTF.